Listed below are T cell receptor beta chains from one sample, sequenced in a study of long-term antiretroviral therapy in people with HIV. Assay used: immunoSEQ multiplex PCR; TCRdb lists only in-frame clones, some missing. The sample yields 13,000 or so clones, less than 85% seen once. Sequencing was performed on unsorted PBMCs, taken 3.2 years before starting antiretroviral therapy. The receptors stem from a man in his forties or fifties with HIV. Both conserved end residues are part of each CDR3. A D gene is named only where the DNA matches it firmly. Part of the rows lack a size; the others show once, few, many or a class for expanded clones.

d_gene | j_gene | v_gene | abundance | CDR3aa | CDR3nt
NA | TRBJ2-7 | TRBV25-1 | NA | CASSEPGSSYEQYF | TGTGCCAGCAGTGAACCTGGTTCCTCCTACGAGCAGTACTTC
NA | TRBJ2-3 | TRBV5-1 | NA | CASSLDRPEDTQYF | TGCGCCAGCAGCCTGGACCGTCCGGAGGATACGCAGTATTTT
TRBD1 | TRBJ1-1 | TRBV29-1 | NA | CSVFLKGALRGTEAFF | TGCAGCGTTTTTCTGAAGGGGGCGCTGAGGGGGACTGAAGCTTTCTTT
NA | TRBJ1-4 | TRBV2 | NA | CASSGQAGEKLFF | TGTGCCAGCAGTGGACAGGCGGGGGAAAAACTGTTTTTT
NA | TRBJ2-7 | TRBV27 | few | CASSLRAGESSGHSYEQYF | TGTGCCAGCAGTTTACGGGCAGGGGAGAGTTCGGGGCACTCCTACGAGCAGTACTTC
NA | TRBJ1-2 | TRBV6-6 | NA | CATERRGSGYGYTF | TGTGCCACCGAACGTAGGGGATCTGGCTATGGCTACACCTTC
NA | TRBJ1-1 | TRBV29-1 | NA | CSVWGWNTEAFF | TGCAGCGTTTGGGGCTGGAACACTGAAGCTTTCTTT
NA | TRBJ1-2 | TRBV18 | NA | CASSPPELANYGYTF | TGTGCCAGCTCACCACCGGAGTTAGCTAACTATGGCTACACCTTC
NA | TRBJ2-7 | TRBV20-1 | NA | CSASTGYEQYF | TGCAGTGCTTCCACAGGGTACGAGCAGTACTTC
NA | TRBJ2-7 | TRBV29-1 | NA | CSVEYRDSYEQYF | TGCAGCGTTGAATACAGGGACTCCTACGAGCAGTACTTC
NA | TRBJ1-6 | TRBV5-6 | NA | CASSFGGAINSPLHF | TGTGCCAGCAGCTTCGGGGGGGCAATTAATTCACCCCTCCACTTT
TRBD1 | TRBJ2-7 | TRBV4-1 | NA | CASSQASGTGTYEQYF | TGCGCCAGCAGCCAAGCCTCCGGGACAGGAACCTACGAGCAGTACTTC
NA | TRBJ1-2 | TRBV6-1 | NA | CASSERFNYGYTF | TGTGCCAGCAGTGAACGATTTAACTATGGCTACACCTTC
NA | TRBJ2-7 | TRBV30 | NA | CAWSVQARVVRYEQYF | TGTGCCTGGAGTGTACAGGCCCGGGTCGTTCGATACGAGCAGTACTTC
TRBD2 | TRBJ2-1 | TRBV19 | large | CASSISLAGRGNEQFF | TGTGCCAGTAGTATTTCTCTGGCGGGGAGGGGCAATGAGCAGTTCTTC
TRBD1 | TRBJ2-7 | TRBV5-1 | NA | CASSFSSGTGNYEQYF | TGCGCCAGCAGCTTTTCTTCCGGGACAGGGAACTACGAGCAGTACTTC
NA | TRBJ2-3 | TRBV11-2 | NA | CASSPRSGPDTQYF | TGTGCCAGCAGCCCCCGCTCGGGGCCAGATACGCAGTATTTT
NA | TRBJ2-7 | TRBV5-1 | NA | CASSGTFSYEQYF | TGCGCCAGCAGCGGGACGTTCTCCTACGAGCAGTACTTC
NA | TRBJ2-7 | TRBV25-1 | NA | CASRKGQHYEQYF | TGTGCCAGCAGGAAAGGACAGCACTACGAGCAGTACTTC
NA | TRBJ2-7 | TRBV11-1 | NA | CASATGLSSYEQYF | TGTGCCAGCGCCACAGGCCTTTCCTCCTACGAGCAGTACTTC
TRBD1 | TRBJ1-2 | TRBV28 | few | CASSFPGQSRGYTF | TGTGCCAGCAGTTTCCCGGGACAGTCCCGCGGCTACACCTTC
NA | TRBJ1-2 | TRBV4-1 | NA | CASSQDNYPWENGYTF | TGCGCCAGCAGCCAAGATAATTACCCATGGGAGAATGGCTACACCTTC
NA | TRBJ1-4 | TRBV28 | NA | CASSGYSFLQREQEKLFF | TGTGCCAGCAGTGGATACAGCTTCCTACAACGGGAGCAGGAAAAACTGTTTTTT
NA | TRBJ2-2 | TRBV5-6 | few | CASSLVRVSSGELFF | TGTGCCAGCAGCTTGGTTAGGGTATCGAGCGGGGAGCTGTTTTTT
NA | TRBJ1-2 | TRBV7-9 | NA | CATGWDYGYTF | TGTGCCACAGGGTGGGACTATGGCTACACCTTC
TRBD2 | TRBJ2-7 | TRBV4-1 | NA | CASSQDTSGGSYEQYF | TGCGCCAGCAGCCAAGATACCAGCGGGGGCTCCTACGAGCAGTACTTC
TRBD1 | TRBJ2-3 | TRBV7-9 | NA | CASNLGQGVADTQYF | TGTGCCAGCAACCTGGGGCAGGGGGTCGCAGATACGCAGTATTTT
NA | TRBJ2-7 | TRBV30 | few | CAWSPRMTRIHEQYF | TGTGCCTGGAGCCCCCGGATGACCAGGATCCACGAGCAGTACTTC
NA | TRBJ1-4 | TRBV30 | NA | CAWTPPTLGSEKLFF | TGTGCCTGGACCCCGCCGACCCTAGGGAGTGAAAAACTGTTTTTT
TRBD2 | TRBJ2-3 | TRBV19 | few | CASSRAAGETDTQYF | TGTGCCAGTAGTAGGGCGGCGGGGGAAACAGATACGCAGTATTTT
NA | TRBJ2-7 | TRBV18 | NA | CASSPPDRSLYEQYF | TGTGCCAGCTCACCTCCGGACAGATCCCTCTACGAGCAGTACTTC
TRBD1 | TRBJ1-1 | TRBV5-1 | few | CASSLGTGNTEAFF | TGCGCCAGCAGCTTGGGGACAGGGAACACTGAAGCTTTCTTT
TRBD2 | TRBJ2-5 | TRBV5-1 | once | CASSYTPGGGKQETQYF | TGCGCCAGCAGCTATACCCCTGGGGGGGGGAAGCAAGAGACCCAGTACTTC
NA | TRBJ1-4 | TRBV27 | NA | CASSRQFNEKLFF | TGTGCCAGCAGTCGACAGTTTAATGAAAAACTGTTTTTT
NA | TRBJ2-2 | TRBV4-1 | few | CASSQVFTRANTGELFF | TGCGCCAGCAGCCAAGTTTTTACGCGCGCGAACACCGGGGAGCTGTTTTTT
NA | TRBJ1-2 | TRBV19 | NA | CASSRQETYGYTF | TGTGCCAGTAGTAGACAGGAGACTTATGGCTACACCTTC
TRBD1 | TRBJ2-2 | TRBV5-1 | NA | CASSPDRGLGGELFF | TGCGCCAGCAGCCCCGACAGGGGGCTAGGCGGGGAGCTGTTTTTT
TRBD1 | TRBJ1-1 | TRBV12-5 | NA | CASGPGQGAWGDTEAFF | TGTGCTAGTGGACCGGGACAGGGGGCCTGGGGCGACACTGAAGCTTTCTTT
NA | TRBJ1-1 | TRBV29-1 | NA | CSVERHLSTEAFF | TGCAGCGTTGAAAGGCATTTAAGCACTGAAGCTTTCTTT
TRBD2 | TRBJ2-3 | TRBV7-6 | NA | CASNPSGDFTDTQYF | TGTGCCAGCAACCCCAGCGGGGATTTCACAGATACGCAGTATTTT
TRBD1 | TRBJ1-6 | TRBV4-1 | few | CASSQLQGTHRALHF | TGCGCCAGCAGCCAACTACAGGGGACCCACCGGGCCCTCCACTTT
NA | TRBJ1-2 | TRBV27 | few | CASRNNLDVLYGYTF | TGTGCCAGCAGGAACAATCTTGATGTCCTCTATGGCTACACCTTC
TRBD1 | TRBJ2-1 | TRBV18 | NA | CASSQDRASNEQFF | TGTGCCAGCTCACAAGACAGGGCCAGCAATGAGCAGTTCTTC
NA | TRBJ2-7 | TRBV29-1 | NA | CSVEEGSYEQYF | TGCAGCGTTGAAGAGGGGTCTTACGAGCAGTACTTC
NA | TRBJ2-7 | TRBV18 | NA | CASSRDTGTEAYEQYF | TGTGCCAGCTCACGCGACACCGGGACGGAGGCCTACGAGCAGTACTTC
NA | TRBJ1-4 | TRBV28 | few | CASSLSPGPINEKLFF | TGTGCCAGCAGTTTATCGCCGGGACCCATTAATGAAAAACTGTTTTTT
NA | TRBJ2-1 | TRBV5-1 | once | CASSLDGMLLYNEQFF | TGCGCCAGCAGCTTGGACGGAATGCTCCTTTACAATGAGCAGTTCTTC
NA | TRBJ1-6 | TRBV18 | NA | CASSPDGDTLHF | TGTGCCAGCTCCCCGGACGGAGACACCCTCCACTTT
TRBD1 | TRBJ1-2 | TRBV5-4 | NA | CASRPDRGNYGYTF | TGTGCCAGCAGACCGGACAGGGGGAACTATGGCTACACCTTC
NA | TRBJ2-7 | TRBV5-6 | NA | CASSLTSSYEQYF | TGTGCCAGCAGCTTGACGAGCTCCTACGAGCAGTACTTC
TRBD2 | TRBJ2-1 | TRBV12-5 | NA | CASGLTRGVYNEQFF | TGTGCTAGTGGTTTGACGCGGGGGGTCTACAATGAGCAGTTCTTC
NA | TRBJ1-1 | TRBV30 | NA | CAWSVPRGYGTEAFF | TGTGCCTGGAGTGTGCCAAGAGGATACGGGACTGAAGCTTTCTTT
NA | TRBJ1-4 | TRBV7-9 | NA | CASSQDGQYNEKLFF | TGTGCCAGCAGCCAAGACGGGCAGTATAATGAAAAACTGTTTTTT